These 17 T cell receptor beta chains were all obtained from the same sample, sequenced in a study of blood T cell repertoires in COVID-19. Here immunoSEQ multiplex PCR was the method, and the copy in TCRdb shows in-frame clones only, minus some. The table lists some 380,000 clones, roughly 86% of them singletons. Sequencing input: PBMCs or T cells enriched from blood (not recorded which). All receptors come from a woman aged 35 to 49 with acute COVID-19.

The chain recombines TRBV12-3 or TRBV12-4 with TRBJ2-7, with 7 bases lining up with TRBD1. The CDR3 is 13 residues long. V lost 6 bases, J lost 2 bases, and 4 bases stayed unmatched. CDR3: CASRLGQTYEQYF. The DNA for the CDR3 is TGTGCCAGCAGGCTGGGACAGACCTACGAGCAGTACTTC.

This chain uses TRBV12-5 with TRBJ1-1, with a possible D match to TRBD1 (6 bases). V was pared by 0 bases and J by 9 bases, with 17 bases between. This CDR3 spans 15 amino acids. Per germline, CDR1 LGHNT and CDR2 FRNRAP. The CDR3 DNA reads as TGTGCTAGTGGTTTGGTGGGGGCGAATCATGAGAAAGCTTTCTTT. As protein: CASGLVGANHEKAFF.

The chain couples TRBV5-5 to TRBJ2-6, with TRBD1 identical over 10 bases. The CDR3 loop spans 18 amino acids. Germline values: CDR1 SGHKS, CDR2 YYEKEE (reference sequence). V was pared by 4 bases and J by 3 bases, with 10 bases of the junction left unmatched. CDR3 in amino acids: CASSLPTGGAGGANVLTF. DNA of the CDR3: TGTGCCAGCAGCCTCCCGACAGGGGGCGCGGGTGGGGCCAACGTCCTGACTTTC.

The rearrangement links TRBV30 to TRBJ1-1; the match to TRBD1 covers 8 bases. This CDR3 has 13 residues. Germline assignment: CDR1 GTSNPN and CDR2 SVGIG (reference sequence). The J segment lost 3 bases and the V segment lost 4 bases, leaving 4 bases of the junction unmatched. The CDR3 nucleotides are TGTGCCTGGACGACAGGGGTGGACACTGAAGCTTTCTTT. This sequence encodes CAWTTGVDTEAFF.

J is TRBJ2-2 and V is TRBV19, with a weak D call TRBD2 (6 bases). Germline loops: CDR1 LNHDA, CDR2 SQIVND (reference sequence). The CDR3 is 16 residues long. The V end lost 7 bases, the J end lost 0 bases, and 15 bases lay between the germline ends. The CDR3 DNA follows: TGTGCCAGTAAACCACTTTTAGCGGCGAACACCGGGGAGCTGTTTTTT. It encodes CASKPLLAANTGELFF. Using reference TRBV19 and TRBJ2-2 for the parts outside the CDR3, the full variable domain is DGGITQSPKYLFRKEGQNVTLSCEQNLNHDAMYWYRQDPGQGLRLIYYSQIVNDFQKGDIAEGYSVSREKKESFPLTVTSAQKNPTAFYLCASKPLLAANTGELFFGEGSRLTVL.

The gene calls are TRBV29-1 and TRBJ1-2, with 8 nucleotides matching TRBD1. Germline V gives CDR1 SQVTM, CDR2 ANQGSEA. The ends lost 6 bases at V and 3 bases at J; junction bases unmatched: 9. The CDR3 covers 14 residues. This CDR3 is CSVTGQGRYYGYTF. DNA of the CDR3: TGCAGCGTAACTGGACAGGGAAGGTACTATGGCTACACCTTC.

The gene calls are TRBV27 and TRBJ2-1; TRBD2 matches at 10 bases. This CDR3 has 16 residues. CDR1 and CDR2 (germline): MNHEY, SMNVEV (reference sequence). V was clipped by 7 bases and J by 4 bases; unmatched bases: 10. Here the CDR3 DNA reads TGTGCCAGCAAACCTTCTCCTAGCGGGGGTTACAATGAGCAGTTCTTC. Protein: CASKPSPSGGYNEQFF.

The rearrangement links TRBV5-6 to TRBJ2-4; 12 bases agree with TRBD2. The V gene end was trimmed by 0 bases and the J gene end by 6 bases; junction bases not matched to a gene: 1. The CDR3 has 15 residues. The V gene's germline CDR1 is SGHDT and CDR2 YYEEEE. The CDR3 protein is CASSLVTSGGNIQYF. CDR3 sequence (DNA): TGTGCCAGCAGCTTGGTGACTAGCGGGGGAAACATTCAGTACTTC.

The V call is TRBV2, the J call TRBJ2-2, with 8 bases matching TRBD2. After removal of 3 bases from V and 4 bases from J, the junction contained 4 bases not matched to a gene. The CDR3 runs 15 residues. Germline V CDR1 and CDR2: SNHLY, FYNNEI. Written as DNA, the CDR3 is TGTGCCAGCAGTGAGAATAGCGGGGTCACCGGGGAGCTGTTTTTT. It encodes CASSENSGVTGELFF. Complete variable domain (other parts from reference TRBV2 and TRBJ2-2): EPEVTQTPSHQVTQMGQEVILRCVPISNHLYFYWYRQILGQKVEFLVSFYNNEISEKSEIFDDQFSVERPDGSNFTLKIRSTKLEDSAMYFCASSENSGVTGELFFGEGSRLTVL.

The rearrangement uses TRBV19 and TRBJ1-1; TRBD1 might be the D (5 bases). Trimming removed 2 bases at V and 7 bases at J, with 5 bases between. The CDR3 is 11 residues long. Germline loops: CDR1 LNHDA, CDR2 SQIVND (reference sequence). The CDR3 coding sequence is TGTGCCAGTAGTATAAGGGGTGAAGCTTTCTTT. As protein: CASSIRGEAFF. Full variable domain (remainder filled in from reference TRBV19 and TRBJ1-1): DGGITQSPKYLFRKEGQNVTLSCEQNLNHDAMYWYRQDPGQGLRLIYYSQIVNDFQKGDIAEGYSVSREKKESFPLTVTSAQKNPTAFYLCASSIRGEAFFGQGTRLTVV.

The chain combines TRBV5-1 with TRBJ2-2, with D maybe TRBD1 (6 bases). Germline V gene data show CDR1 as SGHRS and CDR2 as YFSETQ. The CDR3 loop spans 12 amino acids. The germline V and J ends were trimmed by 4 bases and 8 bases, with 9 bases remaining between them. The CDR3 region is CASSLQGGELFF. The DNA of the CDR3 is TGCGCCAGCAGCCTCCAGGGGGGGGAGCTGTTTTTT.

The gene calls are TRBV19 and TRBJ1-1, with a tentative D call TRBD1 (6 bases). This CDR3 has 13 amino acids. The germline V gene encodes CDR1 LNHDA and CDR2 SQIVND (reference sequence). Between the trimmed V and J ends, which lost 0 bases and 13 bases, there was a span of 15 bases. In nucleotides, the CDR3 is TGTGCCAGTAGTATAGAGACAGGCTCCTCGGTTTTCTTT. This sequence encodes CASSIETGSSVFF.

The genes are TRBV21-1 and TRBJ1-6. TRBV21-1 is a known pseudogene. This CDR3 region has 15 residues. CDR3 region: CASSKYMRQNSPLHF. The CDR3 DNA sequence: TGTGCCAGCAGCAAATATATGCGGCAAAATTCACCCCTCCACTTT.

The V call is TRBV15, the J call TRBJ1-1; D is undetermined. The CDR3 contains 16 residues. V was cut by 2 bases and J by 3 bases, with 16 bases left in between. Germline V gene sequence: CDR1 LNHNV, CDR2 YYDKDF (reference sequence). This CDR3 is CATSRRALRGYTEAFF. In DNA form, the CDR3 reads TGTGCCACCAGCAGACGGGCCCTGAGAGGGTACACTGAAGCTTTCTTT.

The chain has TRBV11-3 and TRBJ2-1; 8 nucleotides agree with TRBD2. This CDR3 has 15 residues. V lost 5 bases to trimming and J lost 0 bases; unmatched junction nucleotides: 3. Germline lookup yields CDR1 SGHNT and CDR2 YENEEA. CDR3 coding DNA: TGTGCCAGCAGCCTCGGGGGGGCCTCCTACAATGAGCAGTTCTTC. Protein sequence: CASSLGGASYNEQFF.

This rearrangement joins TRBV2 to TRBJ2-7, with TRBD1 matching 9 bases. Per the germline V gene, CDR1 is SNHLY and CDR2 is FYNNEI. After removal of 3 bases from V and 1 base from J, the junction contained 4 bases not matched to a gene. The length of the CDR3 is 15 residues. The CDR3 nucleotides read TGTGCCAGCAGTGAGGGACAGGGATGGTCCTACGAGCAGTACTTC. This codes for CASSEGQGWSYEQYF. Combining the CDR3 with reference TRBV2 and TRBJ2-7 gives the whole variable domain EPEVTQTPSHQVTQMGQEVILRCVPISNHLYFYWYRQILGQKVEFLVSFYNNEISEKSEIFDDQFSVERPDGSNFTLKIRSTKLEDSAMYFCASSEGQGWSYEQYFGPGTRLTVT.

The rearrangement links TRBV2 to TRBJ1-6; D possibly corresponds to TRBD1 (6 bases). The CDR3 is 12 amino acids. Trimming left V 8 bases short and J 9 bases short, with 11 bases between. The V gene's germline CDR1 is SNHLY and CDR2 FYNNEI. The CDR3 loop is CASAGGISPLHF. DNA of the CDR3: TGTGCCAGCGCTGGGGGCATTTCACCCCTCCACTTT. The entire variable domain, with the rest obtained from reference TRBV2 and TRBJ1-6, is as follows: EPEVTQTPSHQVTQMGQEVILRCVPISNHLYFYWYRQILGQKVEFLVSFYNNEISEKSEIFDDQFSVERPDGSNFTLKIRSTKLEDSAMYFCASAGGISPLHFGNGTRLTVT.